The present T cell receptor (beta chain) was sequenced within a study of blood T cell repertoires in COVID-19. Study-level background: Samples came from the United States, Italy and Spain, spanning acute and convalescent COVID-19.

Clones were sequenced by immunoSEQ multiplex PCR, and TCRdb holds only the in-frame ones, with some missing. In the table there are 200,000 to 250,000 clones, around 84% of which are singletons. Trimming removed 4 bases from V and 1 base from J; junction bases left unmatched: 4. The CDR3 runs to 16 residues. CDR1 SNHLY and CDR2 FYNNEI come from the germline V gene. The sequence was collected from a man younger than 40 with active or convalescent COVID-19. The sample consisted of peripheral blood. The chain has TRBV2 and TRBJ2-6, with 7 bases lining up with TRBD2. The CDR3 DNA is TGTGCCAGCAGTGGGACTAGTAGGTCTGGGGCCAACGTCCTGACTTTC. It specifies CASSGTSRSGANVLTF.